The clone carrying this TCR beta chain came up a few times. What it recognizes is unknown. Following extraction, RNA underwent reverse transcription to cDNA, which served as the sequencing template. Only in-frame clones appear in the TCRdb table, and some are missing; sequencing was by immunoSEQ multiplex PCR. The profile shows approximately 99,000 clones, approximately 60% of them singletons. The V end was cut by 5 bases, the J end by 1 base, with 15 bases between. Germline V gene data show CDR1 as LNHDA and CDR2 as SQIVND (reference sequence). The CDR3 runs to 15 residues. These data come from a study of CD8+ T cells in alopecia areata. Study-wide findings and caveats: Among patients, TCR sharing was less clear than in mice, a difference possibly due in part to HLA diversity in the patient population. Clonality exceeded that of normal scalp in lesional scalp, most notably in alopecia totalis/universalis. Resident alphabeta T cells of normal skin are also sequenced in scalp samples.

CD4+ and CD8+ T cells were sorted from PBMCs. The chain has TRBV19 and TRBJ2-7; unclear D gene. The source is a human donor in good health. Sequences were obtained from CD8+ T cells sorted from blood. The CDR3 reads CASSVSYRVSYEQYF. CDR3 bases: TGTGCCAGTAGTGTATCCTACAGAGTTTCCTACGAGCAGTACTTC.